Each of the 4 T cell receptor beta chains below was sequenced from the same sample in a study of CD8 T cells in ankylosing spondylitis. MiXCR, applied by TCRdb to the 5' RACE reads, yields one record per CDR3 protein. The sample includes about 42,000 distinct CDR3 sequences, over 3.5% of them seen just once. The sample taken for sequencing was blood, either unsorted or a sorted T cell fraction (not recorded which). The receptors here all came from a female donor with ankylosing spondylitis or in good health (not recorded which).

Many counts were recorded for this clonotype. The rearrangement joins TRBV9 to TRBJ1-1; D ambiguous. The CDR3 totals 15 residues. V lost 0 bases to trimming and J lost 1 base, with 10 bases between them. Germline CDR1 is SGDLS and CDR2 is YYNGEE. The CDR3 nucleotides read TGTGCCAGCAGCGTAGAGCCGGACGGGAACACTGAAGCTTTCTTT. Protein sequence: CASSVEPDGNTEAFF. The entire variable domain, with the rest obtained from reference TRBV9 and TRBJ1-1, is as follows: DSGVTQTPKHLITATGQRVTLRCSPRSGDLSVYWYQQSLDQGLQFLIQYYNGEERAKGNILERFSAQQFPDLHSELNLSSLELGDSALYFCASSVEPDGNTEAFFGQGTRLTVV.

The chain recombines TRBV9 with TRBJ2-5, with 13 bases identical to TRBD2. The CDR3 is made up of 17 amino acids. Germline CDR1 and CDR2: SGDLS and YYNGEE. The trim removed 0 bases at V and 6 bases at J, leaving 8 bases unmatched. CDR3 amino acids: CASSVDGTSGARKTQYF. The CDR3 region has the DNA TGTGCCAGCAGCGTAGATGGGACTAGCGGGGCACGCAAGACCCAGTACTTC.

The chain carries TRBV9 and TRBJ2-3; D may match TRBD1 or TRBD2 (6 bases each). The germline V gene has CDR1 SGDLS and CDR2 YYNGEE. The length of the CDR3 is 18 residues. Trimming shortened V by 0 bases and J by 0 bases, and 17 bases separated the two germline ends. CDR3 bases: TGTGCCAGCAGCGTAGGGTCGGGGGCTATTACTAGCACAGATACGCAGTATTTT. This encodes CASSVGSGAITSTDTQYF.

At least ten counts were recorded for this clonotype. V usage is TRBV9 and J usage is TRBJ2-7; 8 bases are a match to TRBD2. The V gene end was trimmed by 3 bases and the J gene end by 2 bases; junction bases not matched to a gene: 10. The germline CDR1 and CDR2 sequences are SGDLS and YYNGEE. The CDR3 contains 16 residues. The DNA for the CDR3 is TGTGCCAGCAGCGCGGACCCGGGGGGGGGCACCTACGAGCAGTACTTC. This sequence encodes CASSADPGGGTYEQYF.